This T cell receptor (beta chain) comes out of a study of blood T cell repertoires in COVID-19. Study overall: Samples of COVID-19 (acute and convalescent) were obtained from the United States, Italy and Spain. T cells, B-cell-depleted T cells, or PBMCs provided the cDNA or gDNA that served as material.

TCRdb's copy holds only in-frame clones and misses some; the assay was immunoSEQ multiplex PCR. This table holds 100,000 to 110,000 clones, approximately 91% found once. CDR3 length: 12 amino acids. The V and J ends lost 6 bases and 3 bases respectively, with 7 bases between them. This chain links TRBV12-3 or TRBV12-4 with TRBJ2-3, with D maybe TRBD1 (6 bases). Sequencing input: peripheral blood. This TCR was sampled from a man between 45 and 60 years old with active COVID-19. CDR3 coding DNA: TGTGCCAGCAGGAGGGGGACAGATACGCAGTATTTT. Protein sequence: CASRRGTDTQYF.